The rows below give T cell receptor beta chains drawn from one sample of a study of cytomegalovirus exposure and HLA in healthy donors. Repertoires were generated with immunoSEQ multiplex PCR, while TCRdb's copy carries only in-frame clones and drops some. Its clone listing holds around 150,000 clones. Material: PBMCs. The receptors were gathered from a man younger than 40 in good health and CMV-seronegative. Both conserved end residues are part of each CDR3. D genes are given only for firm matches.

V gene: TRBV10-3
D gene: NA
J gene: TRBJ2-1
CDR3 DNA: TGTGCCATCAGGGATTTCCAGGTCCTAAACAATGAGCAGTTCTTC
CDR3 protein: CAIRDFQVLNNEQFF

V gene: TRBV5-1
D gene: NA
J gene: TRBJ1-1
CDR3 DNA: TGCGCCAGCAGCTTGTCAGGGGACACTGAAGCTTTCTTT
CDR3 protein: CASSLSGDTEAFF

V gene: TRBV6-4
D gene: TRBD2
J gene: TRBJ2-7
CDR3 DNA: TGTGCCAGCAGTGACTCGACGACTAGCGGGCCTGGATACGAGCAGTACTTC
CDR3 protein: CASSDSTTSGPGYEQYF

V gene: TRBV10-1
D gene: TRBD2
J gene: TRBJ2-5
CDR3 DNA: TGCGCCAGCAGTGAGCGGGCTAGCGGCTTCCAAGAGACCCAGTACTTC
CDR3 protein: CASSERASGFQETQYF

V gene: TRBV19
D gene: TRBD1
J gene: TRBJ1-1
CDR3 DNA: TGTGCCAGTAGCCACTCTGACAGGGTACAAACTGAAGCTTTCTTT
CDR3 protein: CASSHSDRVQTEAFF

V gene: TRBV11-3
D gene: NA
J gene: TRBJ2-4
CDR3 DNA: TGTGCCAGCAGCTTAGAAGGGACAATAGCCAAAAACATTCAGTACTTC
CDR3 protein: CASSLEGTIAKNIQYF

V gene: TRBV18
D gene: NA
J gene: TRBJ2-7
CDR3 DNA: TGTGCCAGCTCACCCCAGGGCCCTCCCTTCTACGAGCAGTACTTC
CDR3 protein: CASSPQGPPFYEQYF

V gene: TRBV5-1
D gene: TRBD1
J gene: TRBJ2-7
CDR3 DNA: TGCGCCAGCGGGACAGGGGGCCCGTATACATCCTACGAGCAGTACTTC
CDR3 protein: CASGTGGPYTSYEQYF

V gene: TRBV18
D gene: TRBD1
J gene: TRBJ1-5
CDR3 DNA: TGTGCCAGCTCGCCGACAGGGTCGGGGGATCAGCCCCAGCATTTT
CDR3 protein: CASSPTGSGDQPQHF

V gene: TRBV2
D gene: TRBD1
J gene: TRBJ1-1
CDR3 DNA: TGTGCCAGCAGTGTATCAGGGGGGCCGAACACTGAAGCTTTCTTT
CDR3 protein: CASSVSGGPNTEAFF

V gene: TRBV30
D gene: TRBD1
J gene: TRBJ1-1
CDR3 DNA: TGTGCCTGGGGACAGGGCTATGCGAACACTGAAGCTTTCTTT
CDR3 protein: CAWGQGYANTEAFF

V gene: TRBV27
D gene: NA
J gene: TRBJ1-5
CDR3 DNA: TGTGCCAGCAGTTTCCGGTTCAATCAGCCCCAGCATTTT
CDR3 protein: CASSFRFNQPQHF

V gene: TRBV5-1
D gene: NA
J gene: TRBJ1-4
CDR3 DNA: TGCGCCAGTCGAGCAACTAATGAAAAACTGTTTTTT
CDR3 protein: CASRATNEKLFF

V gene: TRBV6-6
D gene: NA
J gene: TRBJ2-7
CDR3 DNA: TGTGCCAGCAGTTTGCCTAGGGGGGGTAGCTCCTACGAGCAGTACTTC
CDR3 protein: CASSLPRGGSSYEQYF

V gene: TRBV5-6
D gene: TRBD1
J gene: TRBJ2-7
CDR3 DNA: TGTGCCAGCAGCTTGCCTGGACAGGGTACCTACGAGCAGTACTTC
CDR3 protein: CASSLPGQGTYEQYF

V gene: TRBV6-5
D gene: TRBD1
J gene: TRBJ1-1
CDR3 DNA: TGTGCCAGCAGTTCACAGGGGGAGGCTTTCTTT
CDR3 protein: CASSSQGEAFF

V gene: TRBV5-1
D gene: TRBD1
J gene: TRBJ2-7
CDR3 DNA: TGCGCCAGCAGCTTGGTAGGGGGCGCTTTCTACGAGCAGTACTTC
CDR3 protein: CASSLVGGAFYEQYF

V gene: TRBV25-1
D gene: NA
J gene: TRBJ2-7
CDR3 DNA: TGTGCCAGCGGCCAGGGAACCCTCTCCTACGAGCAGTACTTC
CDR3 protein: CASGQGTLSYEQYF

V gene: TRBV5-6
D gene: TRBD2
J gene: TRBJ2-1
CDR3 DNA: TGTGCCAGCAGCTTGGAGCGGGAGGTGAGAAATGAGCAGTTCTTC
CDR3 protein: CASSLEREVRNEQFF

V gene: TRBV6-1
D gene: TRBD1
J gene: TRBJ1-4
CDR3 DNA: TGTGCCAGCAGTGAGGGGACAGAGGAAGAAAAACTGTTTTTT
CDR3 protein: CASSEGTEEEKLFF

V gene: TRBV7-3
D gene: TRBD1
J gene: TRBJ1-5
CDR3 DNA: TGTGCCAGCAGCTTATCCACAGGGGGCGGGAGCAATCAGCCCCAGCATTTT
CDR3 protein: CASSLSTGGGSNQPQHF

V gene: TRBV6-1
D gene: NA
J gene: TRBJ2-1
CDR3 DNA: TGTGCCAGCATGGACTCATACAATGAGCAGTTCTTC
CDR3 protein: CASMDSYNEQFF

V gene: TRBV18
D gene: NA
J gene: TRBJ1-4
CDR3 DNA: TGTGCCAGCTCACCAGGGGATTGGGGGCAAGAAAAACTGTTTTTT
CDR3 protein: CASSPGDWGQEKLFF

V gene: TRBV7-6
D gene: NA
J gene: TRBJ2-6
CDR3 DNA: TGTGCCAGCAGCTTGGGGCAGGGCAGCTCTGGGGCCAACGTCCTGACTTTC
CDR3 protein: CASSLGQGSSGANVLTF

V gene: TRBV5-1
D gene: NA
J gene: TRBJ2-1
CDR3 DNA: TGCGCCAGCAGCTTTCACCAGGCGGCGGGTGAGCAGTTCTTC
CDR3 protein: CASSFHQAAGEQFF

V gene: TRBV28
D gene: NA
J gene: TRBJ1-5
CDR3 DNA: TGTGCCAGCAGTTCAGGGTCCCGGCAGCCCCAGCATTTT
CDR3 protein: CASSSGSRQPQHF

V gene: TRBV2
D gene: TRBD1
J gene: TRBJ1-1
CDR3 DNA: TGTGCCAGCAGAACAGGGGGCTTCACTGAAGCTTTCTTT
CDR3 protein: CASRTGGFTEAFF

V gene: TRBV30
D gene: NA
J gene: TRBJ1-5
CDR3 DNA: TGTGCCTGGAGTCTGGCGGGCAATCAGCCCCAGCATTTT
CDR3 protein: CAWSLAGNQPQHF

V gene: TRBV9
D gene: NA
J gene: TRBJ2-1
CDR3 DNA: TGTGCCAGCAGCGTAGGGCAGGGGAGCTCCTACAATGAGCAGTTCTTC
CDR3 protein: CASSVGQGSSYNEQFF

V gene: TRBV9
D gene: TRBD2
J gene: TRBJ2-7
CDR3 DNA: TGTGCCAGCAGCGTAGGGGGCGGGAGGGCCCCCTACGAGCAGTACTTC
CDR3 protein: CASSVGGGRAPYEQYF

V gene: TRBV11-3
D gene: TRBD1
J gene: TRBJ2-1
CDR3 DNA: TGTGCCAGCGCCGGGACAGCCTACAATGAGCAGTTCTTC
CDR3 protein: CASAGTAYNEQFF

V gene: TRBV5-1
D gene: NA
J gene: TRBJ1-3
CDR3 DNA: TGCGCCAGCACGGGGTCCTCTGGAAACACCATATATTTT
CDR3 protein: CASTGSSGNTIYF

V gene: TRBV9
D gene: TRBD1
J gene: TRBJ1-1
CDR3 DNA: TGTGCCAGCAGCGTAGGGGGGGCAGGGGGCCTGGGGACTGAAGCTTTCTTT
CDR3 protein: CASSVGGAGGLGTEAFF

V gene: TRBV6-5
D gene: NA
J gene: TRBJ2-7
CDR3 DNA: TGTGCCAGCAGTTTCTCCGGGGGGCAGAACGAGCAGTACTTC
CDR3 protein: CASSFSGGQNEQYF

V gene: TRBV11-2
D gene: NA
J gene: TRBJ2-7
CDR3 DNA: TGTGCCAGCAGCTTAATCTCCACAGAGCAGTACTTC
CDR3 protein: CASSLISTEQYF

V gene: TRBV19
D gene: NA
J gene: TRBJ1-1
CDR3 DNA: TGTGCCAGTGCCGTGGGGGGGAACACTGAAGCTTTCTTT
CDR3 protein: CASAVGGNTEAFF

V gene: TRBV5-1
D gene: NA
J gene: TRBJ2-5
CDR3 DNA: TGCGCCAGCAGCTTATCGTGGGCCAGTCAGGGGCCCCAGTACTTC
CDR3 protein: CASSLSWASQGPQYF

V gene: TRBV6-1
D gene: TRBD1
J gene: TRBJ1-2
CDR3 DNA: TGTGCCAGCCAACGAGGGGGCGTAGTCTATGGCTACACCTTC
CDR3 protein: CASQRGGVVYGYTF

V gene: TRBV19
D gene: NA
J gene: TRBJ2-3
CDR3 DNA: TGTGCCTGTCGCCGGGGGGATACGCAGTATTTT
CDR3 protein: CACRRGDTQYF

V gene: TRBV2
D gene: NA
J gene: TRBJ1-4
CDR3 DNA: TGTGCCAGCAGTGAAGCAGCAGGGTATGAAAAACTGTTTTTT
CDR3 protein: CASSEAAGYEKLFF

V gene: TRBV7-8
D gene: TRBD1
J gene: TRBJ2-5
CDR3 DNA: TGTGCCAGCAGCTCGGGACAGGGTCTAAGTTTGGTGGCCCAGTACTTC
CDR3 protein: CASSSGQGLSLVAQYF

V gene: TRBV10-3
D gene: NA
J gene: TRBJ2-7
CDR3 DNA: TGTGCCATCAGTGAGTCGGTCGACAAGGACTACGAGCAGTACTTC
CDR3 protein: CAISESVDKDYEQYF

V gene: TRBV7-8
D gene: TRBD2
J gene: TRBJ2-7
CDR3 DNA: TGTGCCAGCAGCTTCGCTAGCGGGAACCGCGCCTACGAGCAGTACTTC
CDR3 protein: CASSFASGNRAYEQYF

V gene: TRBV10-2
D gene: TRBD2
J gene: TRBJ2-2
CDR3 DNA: TGCGCCAGCAGTGAAATGCGGGAGGTCGGGGAGCTGTTTTTT
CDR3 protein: CASSEMREVGELFF

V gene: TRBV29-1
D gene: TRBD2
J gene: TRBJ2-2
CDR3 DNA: TGCAGCGTTGAATTGGGCGGGAGCGGTACCGGGGAGCTGTTTTTT
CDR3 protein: CSVELGGSGTGELFF

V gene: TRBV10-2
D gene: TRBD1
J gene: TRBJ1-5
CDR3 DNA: TGCGCCAGCAGCGAACCGGGACAGGCTCTCAATCAGCCCCAGCATTTT
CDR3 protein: CASSEPGQALNQPQHF

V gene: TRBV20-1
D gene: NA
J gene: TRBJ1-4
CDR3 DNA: TGCAGTGGGATATATGGAGGAAAACTGTTTTTT
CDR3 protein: CSGIYGGKLFF

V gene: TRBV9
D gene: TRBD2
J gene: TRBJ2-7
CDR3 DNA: TGTGCCAGCAGTCGCGGAAATAGCGGGATATCCTACGAGCAGTACTTC
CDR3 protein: CASSRGNSGISYEQYF

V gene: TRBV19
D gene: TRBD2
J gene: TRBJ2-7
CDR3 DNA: TGTGCCAGTAGTTCGTTTACGGGGGGTAGCTCCTACGAGCAGTACTTC
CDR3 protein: CASSSFTGGSSYEQYF

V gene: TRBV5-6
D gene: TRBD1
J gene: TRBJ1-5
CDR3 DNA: TGTGCCAGCAGCTTGTCGTGGGACAGCTACAATCAGCCCCAGCATTTT
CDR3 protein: CASSLSWDSYNQPQHF

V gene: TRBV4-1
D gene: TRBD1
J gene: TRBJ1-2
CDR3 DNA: TGCGCCAGCAGCCCAGGACAGGCCTATGGCTACACCTTC
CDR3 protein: CASSPGQAYGYTF

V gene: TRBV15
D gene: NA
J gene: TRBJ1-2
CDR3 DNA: TGTGCCACCAGCAGAGGAACAGGCTATGGCTACACCTTC
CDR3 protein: CATSRGTGYGYTF

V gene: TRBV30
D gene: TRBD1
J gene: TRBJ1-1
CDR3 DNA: TGTGCCTGGTCAGGGGGCGGAACTGAAGCTTTCTTT
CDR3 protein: CAWSGGGTEAFF

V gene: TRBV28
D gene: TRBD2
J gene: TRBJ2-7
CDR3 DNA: TGTGCCAGCATTCCTAGCGGGAGGGCCGCCTACGAGCAGTACTTC
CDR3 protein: CASIPSGRAAYEQYF

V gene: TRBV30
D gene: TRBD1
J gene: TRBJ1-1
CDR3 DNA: TGTGCCTGGAGAGTATCGGGACAGGGTGGGGGAGCTTTCTTT
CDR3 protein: CAWRVSGQGGGAFF

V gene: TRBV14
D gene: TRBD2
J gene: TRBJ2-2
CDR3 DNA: TGTGCCAGCACCCTAACCAGGCTAGCGGGAGGACCCGGGGAGCTGTTTTTT
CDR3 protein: CASTLTRLAGGPGELFF

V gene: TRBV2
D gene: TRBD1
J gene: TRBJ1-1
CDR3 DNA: TGTGCCAGTGACAGGGGTCAGAACACTGAAGCTTTCTTT
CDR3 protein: CASDRGQNTEAFF

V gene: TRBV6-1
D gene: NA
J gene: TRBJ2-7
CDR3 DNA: TGTGCCAGCAGTGAAGACGGGGGAGGACGCTACGAGCAGTACTTC
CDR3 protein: CASSEDGGGRYEQYF